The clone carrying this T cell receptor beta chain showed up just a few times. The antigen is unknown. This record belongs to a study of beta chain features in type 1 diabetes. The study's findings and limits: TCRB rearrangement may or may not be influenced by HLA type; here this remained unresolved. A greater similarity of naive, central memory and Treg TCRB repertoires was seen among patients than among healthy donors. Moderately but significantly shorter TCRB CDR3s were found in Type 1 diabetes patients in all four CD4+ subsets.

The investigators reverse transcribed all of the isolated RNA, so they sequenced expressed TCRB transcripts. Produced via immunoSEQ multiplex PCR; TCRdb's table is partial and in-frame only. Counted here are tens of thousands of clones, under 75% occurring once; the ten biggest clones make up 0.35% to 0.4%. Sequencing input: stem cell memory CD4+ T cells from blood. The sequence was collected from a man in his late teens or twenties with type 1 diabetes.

This CDR3 reads CASSSRGNTGELFF. CDR3 nucleotides: TGTGCCAGCAGCTCACGGGGGAACACCGGGGAGCTGTTTTTT. This chain uses TRBV7-8 with TRBJ2-2, with D possibly TRBD2 on 5 matching bases. The V gene lost 4 bases and the J gene lost 1 base, with 7 bases spanning the gap. This CDR3 is built from 14 residues. CDR1 and CDR2 from the germline V gene are SGHVS and FQNEAQ.